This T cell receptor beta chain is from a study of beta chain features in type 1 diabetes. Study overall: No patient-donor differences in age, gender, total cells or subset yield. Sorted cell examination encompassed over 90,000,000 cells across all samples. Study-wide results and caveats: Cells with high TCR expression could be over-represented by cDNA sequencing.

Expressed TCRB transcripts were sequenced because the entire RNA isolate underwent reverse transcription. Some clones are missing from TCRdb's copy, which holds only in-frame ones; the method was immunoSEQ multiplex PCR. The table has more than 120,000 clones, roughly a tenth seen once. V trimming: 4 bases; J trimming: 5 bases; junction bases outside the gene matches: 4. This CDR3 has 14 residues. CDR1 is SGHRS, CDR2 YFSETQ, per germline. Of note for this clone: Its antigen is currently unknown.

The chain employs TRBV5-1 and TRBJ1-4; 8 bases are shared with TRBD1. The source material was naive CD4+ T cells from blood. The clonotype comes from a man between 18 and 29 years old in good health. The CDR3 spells CASSGQGGNEKLFF. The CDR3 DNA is TGCGCCAGCAGCGGACAGGGTGGGAATGAAAAACTGTTTTTT.